This T cell receptor beta chain was profiled in a study of T cells in women clearing cervical HPV infection. CDR1 and CDR2 (germline): MNHNS, SASEGT. The CDR3 has 15 residues. Note on this clone: The germline gene is not matched at one end of the junction; a read error may be the cause. The read falls 3 residues short of the CDR3 end, and the missing part is taken from the germline J gene.

Generated by immunoSEQ multiplex PCR, the TCRdb table keeps only in-frame clones and is missing some. The sample totals about 24,000 clones. The TCR originated in a woman between 18 and 69 years old with a cervical HPV16 infection that either progressed to CIN3+ or cleared (not recorded which). Sequencing used blood buffy coat. V and J are TRBV6-1 and TRBJ2-7; 9 nucleotides match TRBD1. CDR3 DNA (partial): TGTGCCAGCAGAGAAGGGGACAGGGTAGTCTACGAG. This sequence encodes CASREGDRVVYE. The full CDR3 protein reads CASREGDRVVYEQYF.